This T cell receptor beta chain was sequenced during a study of blood T cells in healthy people across ages. CDR1 and CDR2 from the germline V gene are SGHTA and FQGNSA. This CDR3 spans 12 amino acids. A second about 6 to 12 cycle PCR used barcoded and J-beta primers. TCRdb re-called the 5' RACE reads through MiXCR, storing one row per CDR3 protein. The sample has hundreds of thousands of distinct CDR3 sequences; 20% to 25% are singletons. This same sample was also part of a study on T cells of mothers and their children. That source notes: All donors were healthy and Caucasian; they were a few mothers and their six children. The entire RNA extract went into cDNA synthesis at approximately 1.6 ug per 15 ul.

The sequenced sample consisted of blood. The genes are TRBV7-2 and TRBJ2-5, with D possibly being TRBD1 (6 bases). Gene TRBJ2-7 matches the end of the DNA better, so the J call may be wrong. The receptor's source is a boy between 10 and 17 years old in good health. CDR3 residues: CAAGEPSYEQYF. The CDR3 DNA reads as TGTGCTGCAGGGGAACCCTCCTACGAGCAGTACTTC.